This TCR beta chain was sequenced in a study of cytomegalovirus exposure and HLA in healthy donors. Study-wide findings and caveats: Subsequent analysis revealed that first-cohort TCR clusters tended to co-occur in the roughly 120 validation repertoires. The classifier reportedly diagnosed cytomegalovirus status with high specificity and sensitivity.

The assay was immunoSEQ multiplex PCR, and TCRdb's table has in-frame clones only and misses some. The data show about 68,000 clones, 96% seen once. Comment on this clone: Its target is not known.

The sequence came from a man younger than 30 in good health and CMV-seronegative. The specimen was PBMCs.

CDR3 in amino acids: CASSTPGGVGEKLFF. CDR3 bases: TGTGCCAGTAGTACCCCAGGGGGCGTTGGGGAAAAACTGTTTTTT. The J gene is TRBJ1-4, the V gene TRBV19; 8 bases align to TRBD1. The CDR3 is 15 amino acids. The ends lost 4 bases at V and 8 bases at J; junction bases unmatched: 9. Germline V gene data show CDR1 as LNHDA and CDR2 as SQIVND (reference sequence).